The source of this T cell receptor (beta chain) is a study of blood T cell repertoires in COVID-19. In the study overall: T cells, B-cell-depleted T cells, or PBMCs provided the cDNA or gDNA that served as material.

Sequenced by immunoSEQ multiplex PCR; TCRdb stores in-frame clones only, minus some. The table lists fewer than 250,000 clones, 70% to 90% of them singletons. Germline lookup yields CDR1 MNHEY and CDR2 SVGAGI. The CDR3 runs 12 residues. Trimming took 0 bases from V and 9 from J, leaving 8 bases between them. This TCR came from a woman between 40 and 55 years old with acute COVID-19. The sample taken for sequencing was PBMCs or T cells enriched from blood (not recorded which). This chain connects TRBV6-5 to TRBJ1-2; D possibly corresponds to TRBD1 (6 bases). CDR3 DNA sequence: TGTGCCAGCAGTTACTCGGGGGCTAGCTACACCTTC. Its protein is CASSYSGASYTF.